A selection of T cell receptor beta chains follows, all from one sample in a study of lymphopenia after photon versus proton radiotherapy. Libraries were prepared by immunoSEQ multiplex PCR; TCRdb keeps only in-frame clonotypes and omits some of them. The repertoire has around 64,000 clones, roughly 90% of them found once; the top ten carry roughly 13%. Source: peripheral blood, taken from a patient treated with proton-based radiotherapy. The source of these receptors is a man at least 80 years old with esophageal cancer. Each CDR3 is given with its conserved first and last residue. Each record gives: V gene, CDR3 protein.

>TRBV7-9
CASSRANTEAFF
>TRBV7-7
CASSLPGREYGYTF
>TRBV2
CASGWREGARKNIQYF
>TRBV5-5
CASSLGLAGANTGELFF
>TRBV30
CAWSGYGGYTNYGYTF
>TRBV6-5
CASSQTEGNTIYF
>TRBV4-3
CASSQAASGGAGTQYF
>TRBV11-2
CASSLDSYEQYF
>TRBV10-3
CAISAVGPKNQPQHF
>TRBV7-8
CATHTDRVRGYTF
>TRBV6-5
CASRSLPSYEQYF
>TRBV6-4
CASSEDRGSEQFF
>TRBV7-9
CASSLAGLTYEQYF
>TRBV5-6
CASSRAPGRRKDYGYTF
>TRBV19
CASSPLTGTQYF
>TRBV7-3
CASSLRQGGTNYGYTF
>TRBV4-2
CASSQLFANSGNTIYF
>TRBV5-1
CASSSYTDTQYF
>TRBV27
CASSLFPAETYEQYF
>TRBV18
CASSPSNSYEQYF
>TRBV27
CASSLLGDTQYF
>TRBV11-3
CASSLRARSGETQYF
>TRBV30
CAWSPPRVSTQYF
>TRBV7-6
CASPGSTGNTIYF
>TRBV18
CASSPDLSRGTTNEQYF
>TRBV6-5
CASSYSVGQGIAQYF
>TRBV6-5
CASTLGQGAGYTF
>TRBV7-8
CASSLSGRRTGELFF
>TRBV2
CASRVGGSYNEQFF
>TRBV7-6
CASSLRLLPQETQYF
>TRBV29-1
CSVENNRADTQYF
>TRBV10-2
CASSGQGGGEPQHF
>TRBV28
CATVPSGQDGYTF
>TRBV4-1
CASSQLTGFGNQPQHF
>TRBV27
CASSPRDSGTEKLFF
>TRBV7-2
CASSPGSGGNYGYTF
>TRBV9
CASNTGSSGNTIYF
>TRBV4-3
CASSQDAGRGNNEQFF
>TRBV5-1
CASSGAGAYEQYF
>TRBV6-6
CASSSSDGLNTEAFF
>TRBV5-1
CASSATGEGSPLHF